The 16 T cell receptor beta chains listed next were all sequenced from one sample in a study of T cell responses to AZD1222 COVID-19 vaccine. Data came from immunoSEQ multiplex PCR; TCRdb stores just in-frame clones and leaves some out. The sample includes around 190,000 clones, 80% to 95% of them seen just once. The sample was peripheral blood, taken 28 days after the second AZD1222 dose. These receptors were collected from an adult who received the AZD1222 COVID-19 vaccine.

The genes are TRBV18 and TRBJ1-1; D unresolved. CDR1 and CDR2 (germline): KGHSH, LQKENI. V lost 3 bases and J 6 bases, leaving 11 bases between the germline ends. The CDR3 length is 13 residues. The CDR3 protein is CASSPLSLAEAFF. The CDR3 nucleotides are TGTGCCAGCTCACCGTTGAGCTTGGCTGAAGCTTTCTTT.

This rearrangement joins TRBV11-2 to TRBJ2-7; 7 positions agree with TRBD2. CDR3 length: 14 residues. V dropped 4 bases and J dropped 3; count of bases not matched to a gene: 6. Germline V gene data show CDR1 as SGHAT and CDR2 as FQNNGV. The CDR3 here is CASSSGTKIYEQYF. CDR3 coding DNA: TGTGCCAGCAGCTCCGGGACTAAAATCTACGAGCAGTACTTC. The entire variable domain, with the rest obtained from reference TRBV11-2 and TRBJ2-7, is as follows: EAGVAQSPRYKIIEKRQSVAFWCNPISGHATLYWYQQILGQGPKLLIQFQNNGVVDDSQLPKDRFSAERLKGVDSTLKIQPAKLEDSAVYLCASSSGTKIYEQYFGPGTRLTVT.

J is TRBJ1-1 and V is TRBV5-6; 7 positions match TRBD1. This CDR3 region has 15 residues. The germline V gene has CDR1 SGHDT and CDR2 YYEEEE. V lost 4 bases, J lost 1 base, and 7 bases stayed unmatched. CDR3 coding DNA: TGTGCCAGCAGCCCAATCGACAGGGAGAACACTGAAGCTTTCTTT. Translation gives CASSPIDRENTEAFF.

This clone was recorded a few times. V and J are TRBV4-2 and TRBJ2-7, with 11 positions matching TRBD1. The CDR3 contains 15 residues. V lost 5 bases and J lost 0; bases outside the gene matches: 3. Per the germline V gene, CDR1 is LGHNA and CDR2 is YNFKEQ. The CDR3: CASSEGQGASYEQYF. DNA of the CDR3: TGTGCCAGCAGCGAAGGACAGGGGGCCTCCTACGAGCAGTACTTC.

The chain links TRBV4-1 to TRBJ2-7; 10 nucleotides align to TRBD2. The CDR3 extends over 15 amino acids. J lost 4 bases, V lost 0 bases, and 3 bases had no gene match. Germline V CDR1 and CDR2: MGHRA, YSYEKL. The CDR3 sequence is CASSQDGSGRYEQYF. The CDR3 DNA reads TGCGCCAGCAGCCAAGATGGTAGCGGGAGGTACGAGCAGTACTTC.

This chain connects TRBV10-1 to TRBJ1-6; TRBD1 might be the D (5 bases). Germline V CDR1 and CDR2: WNHNN, SYGVQD (reference sequence). CDR3 length equals 13 residues. Trimming removed 8 bases from V and 11 bases from J, with 16 bases in between. CDR3 coding DNA: TGCGCCAGCGCCCGGGACCTTAGGGCACCCCTCCACTTT. It is translated as CASARDLRAPLHF.

The chain joins TRBV25-1 to TRBJ2-2, with TRBD1 identical over 7 bases. V trimming: 8 bases; J trimming: 1 base; junction bases outside the gene matches: 4. The CDR3 spans 14 residues. Germline V gene sequence: CDR1 MGHDK, CDR2 SYGVNS. CDR3 amino acids: CASEPGGNTGELFF. The CDR3 nucleotides read TGTGCCAGCGAACCAGGGGGGAACACCGGGGAGCTGTTTTTT.

The chain links TRBV7-2 to TRBJ2-3; 11 positions agree with TRBD2. J was trimmed by 1 base and V by 3 bases; bases with no gene match: 3. CDR3 length: 16 amino acids. CDR1 is SGHTA and CDR2 is FQGNSA in the germline V gene. Here the CDR3 reads CASSLLAGGRTDTQYF. DNA for the CDR3: TGTGCCAGCAGCTTGCTAGCGGGGGGACGCACAGATACGCAGTATTTT. The full variable domain, in which reference TRBV7-2 and TRBJ2-3 provide the parts outside the CDR3, is GAGVSQSPSNKVTEKGKDVELRCDPISGHTALYWYRQSLGQGLEFLIYFQGNSAPDKSGLPSDRFSAERTGGSVSTLTIQRTQQEDSAVYLCASSLLAGGRTDTQYFGPGTRLTVL.

The rearrangement joins TRBV7-9 to TRBJ1-2; D may be TRBD1 (5 bases). V was pared by 4 bases and J by 4 bases, with 16 bases between. The CDR3 runs 15 residues. Germline V CDR1 and CDR2: SEHNR, FQNEAQ (reference sequence). CDR3 in DNA: TGTGCCAGCAGCTCCAGGGCCACAGCAATCTATGGCTACACCTTC. Its protein is CASSSRATAIYGYTF.

The V and J genes are TRBV5-1 and TRBJ2-2; D is perhaps TRBD2 (5 bases). CDR1 is SGHRS, CDR2 YFSETQ, per germline. The ends were cut back, 4 bases at V and 1 base at J, with 8 bases in the middle. The length of the CDR3 is 14 residues. The CDR3 here is CASSTGLNTGELFF. In DNA form, the CDR3 reads TGCGCCAGCAGCACCGGACTGAACACCGGGGAGCTGTTTTTT.

V gene TRBV2 combines with J gene TRBJ1-5; unclear D gene. V lost 3 bases, J lost 6 bases, and 12 bases lay in between. Germline V gene sequence: CDR1 SNHLY, CDR2 FYNNEI. CDR3 length: 14 amino acids. CDR3 region: CASSDRGKVQPQHF. The CDR3 coding sequence is TGTGCCAGCAGTGACCGGGGAAAGGTTCAGCCCCAGCATTTT.

This clone was detected once. The V call is TRBV9, the J call TRBJ2-5, with 11 bases fitting TRBD1. V was clipped by 3 bases and J by 5 bases; unmatched bases: 3. The CDR3 loop spans 14 amino acids. The germline V gene has CDR1 SGDLS and CDR2 YYNGEE. The CDR3 DNA is TGTGCCAGCAGCGCGGACAGGGGGCAGGAGACCCAGTACTTC. This translates into CASSADRGQETQYF.

The V call is TRBV6-4, the J call TRBJ2-2, with D maybe TRBD2 (6 bases). The CDR3 has 17 residues. V was shortened by 0 bases and J by 6 bases, with 17 bases between the two germline ends. Germline assignment: CDR1 MRHNA and CDR2 SNTAGT. CDR3 amino acids: CASSDSSRAWGAGELFF. CDR3 DNA sequence: TGTGCCAGCAGTGACTCGAGTCGGGCCTGGGGGGCCGGGGAGCTGTTTTTT.

The chain employs TRBV13 and TRBJ1-1; no reliable D call. CDR3 length: 17 residues. Per the germline V gene, CDR1 is PRHDT and CDR2 is FYEKMQ (reference sequence). V dropped 1 base and J dropped 11 bases, with 26 bases sitting between them. CDR3 residues: CASSLEGSGVAESKAFF. The CDR3 nucleotides read TGTGCCAGCAGCTTAGAGGGTTCTGGGGTTGCCGAGAGTAAGGCTTTCTTT.

J is TRBJ1-1 and V is TRBV16; D unclear. Trimming removed 0 bases from V and 8 bases from J, with 4 bases in between. Germline lookup yields CDR1 KGHSY and CDR2 FQNENV. The CDR3 runs 11 residues. CDR3 protein: CASSQSKEAFF. DNA for the CDR3: TGTGCCAGCAGCCAATCCAAGGAAGCTTTCTTT.

This clone was recorded once. The V gene is TRBV7-6, the J gene TRBJ1-1, with 8 bases identical to TRBD1. With V trimmed by 2 bases and J by 6 bases, 8 bases remained unmatched. The CDR3 has 15 amino acids. Looked up from germline, CDR1 is SGHVS and CDR2 is FNYEAQ. The CDR3 sequence: CASSLLGTGEAEAFF. CDR3 nucleotide sequence: TGTGCCAGCAGCTTATTGGGGACAGGAGAGGCTGAAGCTTTCTTT.